Detailed here is one T cell receptor (beta chain). Vbeta (60) and Jbeta (13) primers were used in the PCR. Authors' data handling: In a later analysis, the count reached 75 million to 90 million unique TCR beta chains, with roughly 11 million shared. Here immunoSEQ multiplex PCR was the method, and the copy in TCRdb shows in-frame clones only, minus some. V and J calls and clone size follow that table, whereas D and trimming were derived from the DNA. This sample lists roughly 80,000 clones; its ten largest clones have about 13%. This specimen comes from a study of cytomegalovirus exposure and HLA in healthy donors. This sequence was found in a man aged 50-59 years in good health and CMV-seropositive. Sequencing was performed on PBMCs.

The CDR3 bases are TGCGCCAGCAGTTCAGGGGGTCAAGATACGCAGTATTTT. Translating gives CASSSGGQDTQYF. The rearrangement links TRBV5-1 to TRBJ2-3; 7 nucleotides agree with TRBD1. In germline, CDR1 is SGHRS, CDR2 YFSETQ. The CDR3 loop spans 13 amino acids. The V gene end was trimmed by 5 bases and the J gene end by 5 bases; junction bases not matched to a gene: 5.